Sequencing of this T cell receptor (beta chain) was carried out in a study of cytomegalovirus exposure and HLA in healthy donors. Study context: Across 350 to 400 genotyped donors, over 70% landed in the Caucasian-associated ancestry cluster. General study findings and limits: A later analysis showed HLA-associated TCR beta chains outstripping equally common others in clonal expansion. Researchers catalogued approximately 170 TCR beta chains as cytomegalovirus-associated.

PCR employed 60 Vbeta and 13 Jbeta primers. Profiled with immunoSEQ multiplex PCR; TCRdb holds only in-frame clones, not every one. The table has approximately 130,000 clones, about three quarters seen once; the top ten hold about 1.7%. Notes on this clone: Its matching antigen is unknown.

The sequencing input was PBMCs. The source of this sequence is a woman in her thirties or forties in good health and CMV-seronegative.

The CDR3 sequence is CASSPQGENTGELFF. DNA of the CDR3: TGCGCCAGCAGTCCACAGGGGGAGAACACCGGGGAGCTGTTTTTT. The V call is TRBV5-1, the J call TRBJ2-2, with 8 nucleotides matching TRBD1. The germline V gene has CDR1 SGHRS and CDR2 YFSETQ. The CDR3 is made up of 15 amino acids. Unmatched junction bases numbered 4, after V lost 5 bases and J lost 1 base.